This T cell receptor (beta chain) was sequenced for a study of blood T cell repertoires in COVID-19. Method: immunoSEQ multiplex PCR; TCRdb's copy keeps in-frame clones and lacks some. The table shows under 200,000 clones, with about 83% occurring only once. The CDR3 loop spans 14 amino acids. V was cut by 5 bases and J by 3 bases, with 12 bases left in between. The germline CDR1 and CDR2 sequences are SGHRS and YFSETQ. Sequencing was carried out using peripheral blood. The origin of this receptor is a woman over 75 with COVID-19, enrolled during active disease. The chain carries TRBV5-1 and TRBJ1-5; D is possibly TRBD1 (6 bases). The CDR3 DNA is TGCGCCAGCAGTTTAGGGGGGGCCAATCAGCCCCAGCATTTT. It codes for CASSLGGANQPQHF.